This passage covers 10 T cell receptor beta chains from one sample sequenced in a study of human T cells and chemical hapten exposure (dated by TCRdb to about 2021). The time point label corresponds to: patch test 1, 2 weeks after DPC sensitization. The treatment or condition label for this specimen denotes: therapeutic diphenylcyclopropenone sensitization with weekly scalp DPC. Preparation of the library involved RACE. The sequencer was a NextSeq 500. TCRdb applied fastp at Q25 and MiXCR to the public reads, then kept only in-frame beta chains. Entries that share a CDR3 protein sequence are merged under the most common genes and DNA. The sample includes roughly 120,000 distinct CDR3 sequences, with roughly an eighth observed a single time. The top ten clones comprise 1.4% of the sample. Sequences were derived from whole blood, sampled in connection with sensitization to the hapten diphenylcyclopropenone (DPC). These receptors were collected from a woman in her forties or fifties with alopecia areata. Some clones in this sample may be carry-over from other donors' samples.

This sequence joins TRBV4-1 and TRBJ1-3; D call uncertain. CDR3 length: 15 amino acids. Germline V lookup: CDR1 MGHRA, CDR2 YSYEKL. Trimming removed 1 base at V and 3 bases at J, with 10 bases between. Here the CDR3 DNA reads TGCGCCAGCAGCCAAGTCCTGGAGGTTGGAAACACCATATATTTT. Its protein product is CASSQVLEVGNTIYF.

This clonotype was recorded many times. The chain uses TRBV28 and TRBJ2-1; a possible D gene is TRBD1 (6 bases). Germline loops: CDR1 MDHEN, CDR2 SYDVKM. Between the trimmed V and J ends, which lost 9 bases and 4 bases, there was a span of 10 bases. The CDR3 has 12 amino acids. The CDR3 nucleotides read TGTGCCAGTTGGGGGACATACAATGAGCAGTTCTTC. Translation gives CASWGTYNEQFF.

In this sample, this clonotype turned up a few times. The J gene is TRBJ1-2, the V gene TRBV28; a weak D match, TRBD1 (6 bases). CDR1 and CDR2 from the germline V gene are MDHEN and SYDVKM. The CDR3 consists of 15 residues. The germline V and J ends were trimmed by 5 bases and 5 bases, with 18 bases remaining between them. CDR3: CASSPRQAGAYGYTF. The CDR3 DNA reads as TGTGCCAGCAGTCCACGACAGGCGGGGGCTTATGGCTACACCTTC.

In this sample, this clonotype turned up a few times. This chain connects TRBV6-1 to TRBJ1-2; D gene uncertain. The CDR3 runs to 14 residues. Germline V CDR1 and CDR2: MNHNS, SASEGT. Trimming cost V 0 bases and J 5 bases, with 10 bases left between them. The CDR3 protein is CASSEAAGPYGYTF. DNA for the CDR3: TGTGCCAGCAGTGAAGCGGCAGGCCCGTATGGCTACACCTTC.

There are a few counts of this clonotype. The chain couples TRBV7-2 to TRBJ1-5, with no clear D. The germline V gene has CDR1 SGHTA and CDR2 FQGNSA. This CDR3 comprises 14 residues. Trimming removed 4 bases from V and 7 bases from J, with 14 bases in between. Written as DNA, the CDR3 is TGTGCCAGCAGCTCCTTTCTGTCGGGCCAGCCCCAGCATTTT. This codes for CASSSFLSGQPQHF.

This clonotype was recorded many times. The chain carries TRBV6-5 and TRBJ2-7; D gene unclear. The CDR3 length is 12 residues. The V gene lost 5 bases and the J gene lost 3 bases, with 8 bases spanning the gap. The germline CDR1 and CDR2 sequences are MNHEY and SVGAGI. CDR3 sequence: CASSANNYEQYF. CDR3 nucleotides: TGTGCCAGCAGTGCGAATAACTACGAGCAGTACTTC.

There are many counts of this clonotype. The rearrangement uses TRBV6-2 or TRBV6-3 and TRBJ1-5; D is unresolved. With 2 bases removed from V and 3 bases from J, the gap between germline ends came to 17 bases. Germline V gene sequence: CDR1 MNHEY, CDR2 SVGEGT. The CDR3 consists of 17 residues. CDR3 in amino acids: CASSYKTTDGLNQPQHF. CDR3 nucleotides: TGTGCCAGCAGTTACAAAACCACCGACGGACTCAATCAGCCCCAGCATTTT.

This chain links TRBV6-5 with TRBJ1-1; TRBD1 might be the D (5 bases). Looked up from germline, CDR1 is MNHEY and CDR2 is SVGAGI. This CDR3 comprises 14 residues. V was cut by 7 bases and J by 5 bases, with 17 bases left in between. For the CDR3, the DNA is TGTGCCAGCATCACTTTGAGGGGTAAAACTGAAGCTTTCTTT. Translating it yields CASITLRGKTEAFF.

This clonotype was picked up a small number of times. This rearrangement joins TRBV20-1 to TRBJ2-7; D perhaps matches TRBD2 (5 bases). Germline loops: CDR1 DFQATT, CDR2 SNEGSKA (reference sequence). CDR3 size: 10 residues. The ends were cut back, 2 bases at V and 7 bases at J, with 6 bases in the middle. The CDR3 here is CSARREEQYF. CDR3 sequence (DNA): TGCAGTGCTAGACGGGAAGAGCAGTACTTC.

The chain is built from TRBV4-3 and TRBJ2-6, with D tentatively TRBD1 or TRBD2 (5 bases each). The CDR3 spans 17 residues. The ends were cut back, 3 bases at V and 0 bases at J, with 12 bases in the middle. Germline V gives CDR1 LGHNA, CDR2 YSLEER. CDR3 in amino acids: CASSHSRGTSGANVLTF. The CDR3 DNA reads as TGCGCCAGCAGCCACAGCCGGGGCACCTCTGGGGCCAACGTCCTGACTTTC.